The 29 T cell receptor beta chains below come from one sample, sequenced in a study of immune heterogeneity within non-small cell lung tumors. Bulk tumor genomic DNA constituted the template, at around 600 ng per sample. Biopsies that were spaced far apart were taken, several per primary tumor, during surgery. Patients with untreated, newly diagnosed non-small cell lung cancer underwent curative surgery. The authors amplified TCR beta CDR3 by multiplex PCR with 32 V and 13 J primers. TCRdb re-called the multiplex PCR reads with MiXCR, one entry per CDR3 protein. The sample includes 2,500 to 3,500 distinct CDR3 sequences, roughly 27% of them seen just once. The sequenced sample was lung tumor tissue. The receptors here all came from a man aged 55 to 69 with non-small cell lung cancer.

Judged by abundance, this clonotype is medium-sized (0.01 to 0.1%). This chain connects TRBV19 to TRBJ2-5, with D unclear. Germline lookup yields CDR1 LNHDA and CDR2 SQIVND (reference sequence). Deletions cut 4 bases from V and 2 bases from J, with 8 bases between. The CDR3 extends over 13 amino acids. CDR3 protein: CASSRQRQETQYF. CDR3 nucleotide sequence: TGTGCCAGTAGTAGGCAGAGACAAGAGACCCAGTACTTC.

This clonotype is medium-sized. V usage is TRBV12-3 or TRBV12-4 and J usage is TRBJ2-7; D is unresolved. V was pared by 3 bases and J by 1 base, with 10 bases between. This CDR3 comprises 14 residues. CDR3 sequence reads: CASSLVHGSYEQYF. For the CDR3, the DNA is TGTGCCAGCAGTTTGGTTCACGGATCCTACGAGCAGTACTTC.

This clonotype has just a few counts. The chain combines TRBV7-9 with TRBJ2-7; TRBD1 agrees at 11 bases. CDR1 and CDR2 (germline): SEHNR, FQNEAQ (reference sequence). Losses at the gene ends were 4 bases for V and 2 bases for J; bases not matched to a gene: 1. The CDR3 totals 14 residues. CDR3 DNA: TGTGCCAGCAGCTCGGGACAGGGGGCCTACGAGCAGTACTTC. Amino acids: CASSSGQGAYEQYF.

J is TRBJ2-5 and V is TRBV5-4, with 13 nucleotides matching TRBD2. In germline, CDR1 is SGHNT, CDR2 YYREEE (reference sequence). The V and J ends lost 6 bases and 2 bases, in that order; junction bases with no gene match: 4. The CDR3 sequence is 15 residues long. The DNA of the CDR3 is TGTGCCAGCACCCGACTAGCGGGAGGTCAAGAGACCCAGTACTTC. It translates to CASTRLAGGQETQYF.

This sequence joins TRBV6-1 and TRBJ1-2; tentatively, D is TRBD1 (6 bases). The CDR3 extends over 14 amino acids. CDR1 MNHNS and CDR2 SASEGT come from the germline V gene. Trimming cost V 0 bases and J 5 bases, with 10 bases left between them. The CDR3 protein is CASSEARGNYGYTF. CDR3 DNA: TGTGCCAGCAGTGAAGCGAGGGGGAATTATGGCTACACCTTC.

By its share, this clonotype is medium-sized. The rearrangement uses TRBV19 and TRBJ2-7, with 10 positions matching TRBD2. Trimming took 6 bases from V and 6 from J; bases not matched to a gene: 11. The CDR3 contains 15 residues. Germline V lookup: CDR1 LNHDA, CDR2 SQIVND (reference sequence). The CDR3 DNA follows: TGTGCCAGTAGCCTCCGCGCTAGCGGGAGTGTCGAGCAGTACTTC. It is translated as CASSLRASGSVEQYF.

This clonotype appeared a few times. The V call is TRBV5-1, the J call TRBJ2-3; maybe TRBD1 (5 bases). Germline loops: CDR1 SGHRS, CDR2 YFSETQ. The CDR3 loop spans 14 amino acids. The V end was cut by 1 base, the J end by 1 base, with 7 bases between. CDR3 nucleotide sequence: TGCGCCAGCAGCTTGATGACAGGCACAGATACGCAGTATTTT. This encodes CASSLMTGTDTQYF. The full variable domain, with the rest looked up from reference TRBV5-1 and TRBJ2-3, is KAGVTQTPRYLIKTRGQQVTLSCSPISGHRSVSWYQQTPGQGLQFLFEYFSETQRNKGNFPGRFSGRQFSNSRSEMNVSTLELGDSALYLCASSLMTGTDTQYFGPGTRLTVL.

This chain connects TRBV20-1 to TRBJ2-4; the D is unclear. The CDR3 covers 11 residues. V lost 5 bases and J lost 12, with 14 bases in between. CDR1 and CDR2 (germline): DFQATT, SNEGSKA (reference sequence). In DNA, the CDR3 is TGCAGTGCTGCCAAGCCCCCCGGTCAGTACTTC. It yields the protein CSAAKPPGQYF.

A remark on this clonotype: A single base separates this from a much larger clone, so it may be a read error. The rearrangement uses TRBV5-1 and TRBJ1-6; 7 bases fit TRBD1. The germline gives CDR1 SGHRS, CDR2 YFSETQ. CDR3 length: 18 residues. With V trimmed by 8 bases and J by 9 bases, 23 bases remained unmatched. CDR3 sequence reads: CARSPGGRGTSGGSPLHF. CDR3 DNA: TGCGCCAGAAGCCCCGGCGGCAGGGGGACATCCGGGGGTTCACCCCTCCACTTT.

The chain combines TRBV4-1 with TRBJ2-5; maybe TRBD2 (5 bases). This CDR3 region has 15 residues. The V gene lost 7 bases and the J gene lost 1 base, with 16 bases spanning the gap. The germline CDR1 and CDR2 sequences are MGHRA and YSYEKL. CDR3 sequence reads: CASILTIPFQETQYF. For the CDR3, the DNA is TGCGCCAGCATCTTGACTATCCCGTTCCAAGAGACCCAGTACTTC.

By share, this clonotype counts as medium-sized. The V gene is TRBV2, the J gene TRBJ2-1, with D unclear. There are 12 residues in the CDR3. Germline loops: CDR1 SNHLY, CDR2 FYNNEI. V was clipped by 9 bases and J by 8 bases, with 14 bases between them. CDR3 residues: CASRPLGDEQFF. In DNA, the CDR3 is TGTGCCAGTCGCCCTTTGGGTGATGAGCAGTTCTTC.

This clonotype has more than one count but fewer than ten. The chain combines TRBV2 with TRBJ2-7; 12 bases match TRBD2. Germline V gene sequence: CDR1 SNHLY, CDR2 FYNNEI. The CDR3 has 15 residues. The V segment lost 2 bases and the J segment 9 bases; nucleotides outside the gene matches: 8. The CDR3 region has the DNA TGTGCCAGCAGTGAACGACTAGCGGGAGACACGGGGCAGTACTTC. Translation: CASSERLAGDTGQYF.

The chain carries TRBV6-2 or TRBV6-3 and TRBJ2-7, with D maybe TRBD2 (5 bases). CDR1 MNHEY and CDR2 SVGEGT come from the germline V gene. V dropped 0 bases and J dropped 4 bases, with 7 bases sitting between them. This CDR3 spans 13 amino acids. The CDR3 region has the DNA TGTGCCAGCAGTTACTCTAGCGATTACGAGCAGTACTTC. Amino acid sequence: CASSYSSDYEQYF.

About this clonotype itself: With a much larger clone just one base away, this may be a read error. This chain joins TRBV28 and TRBJ2-7, with D hard to call. With 5 bases removed from V and 2 bases from J, the gap between germline ends came to 22 bases. The CDR3 is 17 amino acids. Germline loops: CDR1 MDHEN, CDR2 SYDVKM. The CDR3 loop reads CASSPSLTVSLPYEQYF. The CDR3 region has the DNA TGTGCCAGCAGTCCCAGCCTCACAGTGTCCCTTCCCTACGAGCAGTACTTC.

This chain connects TRBV27 to TRBJ2-5; 13 bases are shared with TRBD2. Per germline, CDR1 MNHEY and CDR2 SMNVEV (reference sequence). The CDR3 spans 19 residues. Unmatched junction bases numbered 12, after V lost 1 base and J lost 4 bases. CDR3 coding DNA: TGTGCCAGCAGTTTATTTTCGGGACTAGCGGGGCTGGTTGGAGAGACCCAGTACTTC. This codes for CASSLFSGLAGLVGETQYF.

This clonotype ranks as medium-sized. CDR3 coding DNA: TGTGCCAGCAGTGCCGGGTGGGGGCAGCCCCAGCATTTT. Translation: CASSAGWGQPQHF. This chain links TRBV6-1 with TRBJ1-5, with a possible D match to TRBD1 (5 bases). The CDR3 loop spans 13 amino acids. V lost 4 bases, J lost 7 bases, and 11 bases lay in between. CDR1 MNHNS and CDR2 SASEGT come from the germline V gene.

On this clonotype: One end of the junction varies from germline; a read error may be responsible. V and J are TRBV19 and TRBJ2-2, with 10 nucleotides matching TRBD2. This CDR3 is built from 17 residues. The germline V gene has CDR1 LNHDA and CDR2 SQIVND (reference sequence). CDR3 sequence (DNA): TGTGCCACCAAAGAGGGACTAGCGAGAGCGAACATCGGGGAGCTGTTTTTT. This gives the protein CATKEGLARANIGELFF.

With regard to this clonotype: It may be a read error: a sequence one base away is much more abundant. The chain combines TRBV20-1 with TRBJ2-7; 7 bases map to TRBD2. The J call is uncertain, as TRBJ2-1 better fits the DNA end. Germline CDR1 and CDR2: DFQATT and SNEGSKA (reference sequence). This CDR3 is built from 15 residues. As DNA, the CDR3 is TGCAGTGCTAGAGACGGGACTACAATCACCTACGAGCAGTTCTTC. It translates to CSARDGTTITYEQFF.

This clonotype was found a few times. V usage is TRBV6-5 and J usage is TRBJ2-1; TRBD1 is a possible D gene (5 bases). There are 16 residues in the CDR3. With 0 bases removed from V and 6 bases from J, the gap between germline ends came to 15 bases. Germline V CDR1 and CDR2: MNHEY, SVGAGI. The CDR3 reads CASSYSQGQTLNEQFF. CDR3 nucleotide sequence: TGTGCCAGCAGTTACTCGCAGGGCCAGACCCTCAATGAGCAGTTCTTC.

By share, this clonotype counts as medium-sized. The chain has TRBV19 and TRBJ2-5, with 9 bases aligning to TRBD2. V lost 4 bases and J lost 4; bases outside the gene matches: 10. Germline V CDR1 and CDR2: LNHDA, SQIVND (reference sequence). The CDR3 loop spans 16 amino acids. The CDR3 DNA reads as TGTGCCAGTAGTACCCTGGAAGCGGGAGGTGGAGAGACCCAGTACTTC. Protein: CASSTLEAGGGETQYF.

This clonotype is labeled as medium-sized. The rearrangement links TRBV20-1 to TRBJ1-2; 7 nucleotides align to TRBD1. Germline trimming cut 4 bases from V and 8 bases from J; bases unmatched to any gene: 13. Per the germline V gene, CDR1 is DFQATT and CDR2 is SNEGSKA (reference sequence). The CDR3 consists of 14 residues. The CDR3: CSATTTGVVTGYTF. CDR3 sequence (DNA): TGCAGTGCTACGACAACAGGGGTAGTAACAGGCTACACCTTC.

This rearrangement joins TRBV20-1 to TRBJ2-1; D is unclear. This CDR3 has 11 residues. Germline V CDR1 and CDR2: DFQATT, SNEGSKA (reference sequence). V dropped 0 bases and J dropped 10 bases, with 7 bases sitting between them. CDR3 DNA sequence: TGCAGTGCTAGAGATCTGATCGAGCAGTTCTTC. Its protein product is CSARDLIEQFF.

A remark on this clonotype: A much larger clone is a single base away; this may be a read error. V and J are TRBV13 and TRBJ2-1, with D hard to call. Germline CDR1 PRHDT, CDR2 FYEKMQ (reference sequence). The CDR3 contains 14 residues. The CDR3 nucleotides are TGTGGCAGCAGCTTAAAAAGTGGGGTTCGTGAGCAGTTCTTC. Translation gives CGSSLKSGVREQFF.

The chain couples TRBV3-1 to TRBJ1-1; D gene uncertain. CDR1 is LGHDT and CDR2 is YNNKEL in the germline V gene (reference sequence). The CDR3 loop spans 17 amino acids. Trimming shortened V by 0 bases and J by 4 bases, and 18 bases separated the two germline ends. The CDR3 DNA sequence: TGTGCCAGCAGCCAAGATAAGACTTCGGGCTGGACCACTGAAGCTTTCTTT. Translated: CASSQDKTSGWTTEAFF.

This clonotype was detected only a few times. This chain connects TRBV10-3 to TRBJ1-1; TRBD1 matches 9 bases. The CDR3 is 15 amino acids. With V trimmed by 4 bases and J by 4 bases, 7 bases remained unmatched. Per the germline V gene, CDR1 is ENHRY and CDR2 is SYGVKD. CDR3 in amino acids: CAISGTGERGTEAFF. CDR3 DNA sequence: TGTGCCATCAGTGGGACAGGGGAGAGGGGCACTGAAGCTTTCTTT.

By share, this clonotype ranks as medium-sized. V and J are TRBV19 and TRBJ2-7, with 10 bases lining up with TRBD1. The CDR3 is 15 amino acids. Germline values: CDR1 LNHDA, CDR2 SQIVND (reference sequence). V lost 5 bases, J lost 4 bases, and 8 bases stayed unmatched. The CDR3 DNA reads TGTGCCAGTAGTTCCTTCGGGACAGGGGTTTACGAGCAGTACTTC. Encoded protein: CASSSFGTGVYEQYF. Full variable domain (missing parts from reference TRBV19 and TRBJ2-7): DGGITQSPKYLFRKEGQNVTLSCEQNLNHDAMYWYRQDPGQGLRLIYYSQIVNDFQKGDIAEGYSVSREKKESFPLTVTSAQKNPTAFYLCASSSFGTGVYEQYFGPGTRLTVT.

On this clonotype: It may be a read error: a sequence one base away is much more abundant. CDR3 DNA sequence: TGTGCCAGCAGGCTAGCGGCTAGCACAGATCCGCAGTATTTT. The encoded protein is CASRLAASTDPQYF. V usage is TRBV7-2 and J usage is TRBJ2-3; 7 nucleotides agree with TRBD2. This CDR3 comprises 14 residues. Germline CDR1 SGHTA, CDR2 FQGNSA.

V gene TRBV12-3 or TRBV12-4 combines with J gene TRBJ2-2, with 9 nucleotides matching TRBD2. V lost 7 bases and J lost 6; bases outside the gene matches: 6. This CDR3 is built from 14 residues. The CDR3 is CASNLGLASGELFF. The CDR3 nucleotides are TGTGCCAGCAACTTGGGACTAGCTTCCGGGGAGCTGTTTTTT.

By sample share, this clonotype is medium-sized. The rearrangement uses TRBV4-2 and TRBJ2-3; D might be TRBD2 (6 bases). The V end lost 0 bases, the J end lost 4 bases, and 8 bases lay between the germline ends. From germline, CDR1 is LGHNA and CDR2 YNFKEQ. The CDR3 contains 14 residues. The CDR3 DNA follows: TGTGCCAGCAGCCAAGATCGGGGGTCAGATACGCAGTATTTT. The encoded protein is CASSQDRGSDTQYF.